The 13 T cell receptor beta chains below all came from one sample that was sequenced in a study of Ad26.COV2.S vaccination and SARS-CoV-2 variants (dated by TCRdb to 2020 to 2023). The treatment or condition label for this specimen denotes: some 20 received Ad26.COV2.S at low or high dose, single or two shots; about 5 received placebo; per-sample allocation not given. Repertoires of vaccine and placebo recipients were sequenced from samples taken on day 63 after the first injection. The library was obtained by the immunoSEQ multiplex PCR assay. As stored in TCRdb, this immuneACCESS dataset retains in-frame rearrangements with V and J assigned. A fraction of the clones does not appear; measured against another copy, unresolved V genes explain less than half of the discrepancy, and the remainder lacks a known reason. Here the sample has 400,000 to 450,000 clones; 80% to 95% occur a single time. The ten largest clones take up less than 15% of the sample.

The source was peripheral blood, collected in a trial of Ad26.COV2.S vaccine versus placebo. These receptors all stem from a person between 18 and 59 years old who received the Ad26.COV2.S COVID-19 vaccine or a placebo.

The J gene is TRBJ1-2, the V gene TRBV28; TRBD1 matches at 7 bases. The V segment lost 2 bases and the J segment 8 bases; nucleotides outside the gene matches: 5. Germline loops: CDR1 MDHEN, CDR2 SYDVKM. The CDR3 sequence is 13 residues long. CDR3 sequence (DNA): TGTGCCAGCAGTTTAAGTCAGGACAGGGGCTACACCTTC. Encoded protein: CASSLSQDRGYTF.

The CDR3 spells CASSETGGNEQFF. Written as DNA, the CDR3 is TGTGCCAGCAGTGAAACCGGGGGCAATGAGCAGTTCTTC. The chain joins TRBV2 to TRBJ2-1; perhaps TRBD2 as D (6 bases). The V gene lost 2 bases and the J gene lost 6 bases, with 8 bases spanning the gap. The germline V gene has CDR1 SNHLY and CDR2 FYNNEI. The CDR3 is 13 residues long.

As DNA, the CDR3 is TGTGCCTGGAGAATCTTGGAGGGGAAGGTCTCCTATAATTCACCCCTCCACTTT. Amino acid sequence: CAWRILEGKVSYNSPLHF. The chain couples TRBV30 to TRBJ1-6, with a tentative D call TRBD1 (5 bases). The CDR3 consists of 18 residues. Germline CDR1 GTSNPN, CDR2 SVGIG (reference sequence). V gave up 3 bases and J gave up 0 bases, with 18 bases separating them.

The rearrangement uses TRBV28 and TRBJ2-7; D is ambiguous. Trimming took 5 bases from V and 0 from J, leaving 5 bases between them. Per the germline V gene, CDR1 is MDHEN and CDR2 is SYDVKM. The CDR3 contains 12 residues. In DNA form, the CDR3 reads TGTGCCAGCAGTCACCTCTCCTACGAGCAGTACTTC. This translates into CASSHLSYEQYF.

This sequence joins TRBV21-1 and TRBJ2-1; TRBD1 reflects the table's D call only, with no check against the DNA. TRBV21-1 is a documented pseudogene. The CDR3 extends over 17 amino acids. The CDR3 DNA follows: TGTGCCAGCATCCCCCCCATGGGACAGGGGGTCTACAATGAGCAGTTCTTC. Amino acids: CASIPPMGQGVYNEQFF.

The chain couples TRBV4-1 to TRBJ1-1; D is uncertain. Trimming pared 0 bases from V and 1 base from J, leaving 9 bases between. CDR3 size: 15 residues. The germline gives CDR1 MGHRA, CDR2 YSYEKL. CDR3 DNA: TGCGCCAGCAGCCAAGATGTCGGAGGGAACACTGAAGCTTTCTTT. It translates to CASSQDVGGNTEAFF.

V usage is TRBV30 and J usage is TRBJ1-4; D is ambiguous. Germline V gene data show CDR1 as GTSNPN and CDR2 as SVGIG (reference sequence). The CDR3 extends over 14 amino acids. Trimming removed 3 bases from V and 8 bases from J, with 16 bases in between. CDR3 in amino acids: CAWSPGGEGEKLFF. CDR3 sequence (DNA): TGTGCCTGGAGCCCGGGCGGGGAAGGGGAAAAACTGTTTTTT.

The chain uses TRBV6-6 and TRBJ1-5; D may be TRBD1 (6 bases). The ends were cut back, 5 bases at V and 4 bases at J, with 12 bases in the middle. This CDR3 is 14 amino acids long. The germline CDR1 and CDR2 sequences are MNHNY and SVGAGI (reference sequence). CDR3 amino acids: CASSGQTVNQPQHF. CDR3 DNA: TGTGCCAGCAGTGGACAGACAGTTAATCAGCCCCAGCATTTT.

The rearrangement joins TRBV5-1 to TRBJ2-3; no clear D gene. This CDR3 is 15 amino acids long. Germline CDR1 reads SGHRS; CDR2 reads YFSETQ. V shed 0 bases and J shed 6 bases, with 14 bases lying between them. The CDR3 here is CASSLDAELTDTQYF. In nucleotides, the CDR3 is TGCGCCAGCAGCTTGGACGCCGAATTAACCGATACGCAGTATTTT.

The chain employs TRBV12-3 or TRBV12-4 and TRBJ2-7; the D gene is possibly TRBD2 (6 bases). CDR3 length: 13 residues. V gave up 4 bases and J gave up 6 bases, with 13 bases separating them. The CDR3 nucleotides are TGTGCCAGCAGTTCGGGACTTGGGGCCGAGCAGTACTTC. Its protein is CASSSGLGAEQYF.

V is TRBV7-2 and J is TRBJ2-1; D is possibly TRBD1 (5 bases). CDR1 is SGHTA and CDR2 is FQGNSA in the germline V gene. This CDR3 has 12 residues. V was trimmed by 5 bases and J by 7 bases, leaving 9 bases between them. The CDR3: CASSATGNEQFF. The CDR3, as DNA: TGTGCCAGCAGCGCAACAGGTAATGAGCAGTTCTTC.

The chain carries TRBV10-3 and TRBJ2-1; 7 positions agree with TRBD2. V shed 4 bases and J 8 bases; nucleotides not matched to a gene: 8. The CDR3 is 14 residues long. Germline-derived CDR1 and CDR2 are ENHRY and SYGVKD. CDR3 sequence reads: CAISGVPGGDEQFF. The CDR3 bases are TGTGCCATCAGTGGTGTCCCGGGAGGCGATGAGCAGTTCTTC.

V usage is TRBV15 and J usage is TRBJ2-6; 9 nucleotides line up with TRBD1. Germline CDR1 LNHNV, CDR2 YYDKDF (reference sequence). This CDR3 has 18 residues. The J segment lost 2 bases and the V segment lost 4 bases, leaving 9 bases of the junction unmatched. CDR3 sequence reads: CATSKMGQGSTGANVLTF. DNA of the CDR3: TGTGCCACCAGCAAAATGGGACAGGGTTCTACTGGGGCCAACGTCCTGACTTTC.